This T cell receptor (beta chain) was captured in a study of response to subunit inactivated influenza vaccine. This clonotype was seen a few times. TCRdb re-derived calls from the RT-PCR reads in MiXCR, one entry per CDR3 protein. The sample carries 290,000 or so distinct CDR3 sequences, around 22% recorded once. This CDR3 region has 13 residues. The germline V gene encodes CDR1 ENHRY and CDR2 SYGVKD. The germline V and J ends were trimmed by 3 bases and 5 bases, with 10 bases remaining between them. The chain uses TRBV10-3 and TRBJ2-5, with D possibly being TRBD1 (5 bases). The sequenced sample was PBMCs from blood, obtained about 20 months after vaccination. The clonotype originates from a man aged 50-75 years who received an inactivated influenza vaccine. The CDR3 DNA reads TGTGCCATCAGTGATTCCCCAGGGGAGACCCAGTACTTC. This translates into CAISDSPGETQYF.